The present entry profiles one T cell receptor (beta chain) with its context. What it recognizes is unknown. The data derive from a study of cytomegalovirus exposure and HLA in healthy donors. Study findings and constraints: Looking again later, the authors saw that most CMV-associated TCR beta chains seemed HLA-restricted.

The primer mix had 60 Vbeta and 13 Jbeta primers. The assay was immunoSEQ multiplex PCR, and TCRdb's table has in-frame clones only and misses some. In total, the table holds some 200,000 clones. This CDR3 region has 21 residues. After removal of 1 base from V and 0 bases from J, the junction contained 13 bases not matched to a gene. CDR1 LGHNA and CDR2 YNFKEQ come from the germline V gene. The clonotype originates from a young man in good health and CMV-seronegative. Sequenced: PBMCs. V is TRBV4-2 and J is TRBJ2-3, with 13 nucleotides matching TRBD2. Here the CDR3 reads CASSQVPILAGGDSSTDTQYF. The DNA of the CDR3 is TGTGCCAGCAGCCAAGTTCCCATACTAGCGGGAGGGGATTCAAGCACAGATACGCAGTATTTT.